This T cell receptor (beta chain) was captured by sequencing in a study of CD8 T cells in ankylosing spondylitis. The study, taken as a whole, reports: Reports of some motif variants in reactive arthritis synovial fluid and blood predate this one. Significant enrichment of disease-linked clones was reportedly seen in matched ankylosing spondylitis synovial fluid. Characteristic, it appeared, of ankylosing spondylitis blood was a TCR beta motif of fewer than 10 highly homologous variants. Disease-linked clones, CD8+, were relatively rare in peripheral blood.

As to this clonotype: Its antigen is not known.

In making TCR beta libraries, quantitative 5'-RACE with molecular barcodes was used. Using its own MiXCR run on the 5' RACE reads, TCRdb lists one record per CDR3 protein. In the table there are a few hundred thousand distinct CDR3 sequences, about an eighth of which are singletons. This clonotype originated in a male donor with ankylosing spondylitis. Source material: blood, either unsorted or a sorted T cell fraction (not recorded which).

The CDR3 loop is CASSQAEREVSYNEQFF. The CDR3 coding sequence is TGTGCCAGCAGCCAAGCGGAGCGGGAGGTATCATACAATGAGCAGTTCTTC. The chain carries TRBV3-1 and TRBJ2-1, with 9 bases matching TRBD2. V shed 1 base, J shed 4 bases, and the junction held 8 bases outside the gene matches. The CDR3 loop spans 17 amino acids. Germline V CDR1 and CDR2: LGHDT, YNNKEL (reference sequence).